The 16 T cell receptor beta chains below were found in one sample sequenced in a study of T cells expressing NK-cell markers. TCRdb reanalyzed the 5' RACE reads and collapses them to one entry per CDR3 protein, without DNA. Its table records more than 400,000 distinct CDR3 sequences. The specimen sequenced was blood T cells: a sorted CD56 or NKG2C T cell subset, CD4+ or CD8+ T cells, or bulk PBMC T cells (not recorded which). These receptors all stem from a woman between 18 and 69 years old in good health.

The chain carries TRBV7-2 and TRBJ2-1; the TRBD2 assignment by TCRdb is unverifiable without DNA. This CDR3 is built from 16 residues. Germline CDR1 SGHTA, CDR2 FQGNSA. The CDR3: CASSSGTLFTYNEQFF.

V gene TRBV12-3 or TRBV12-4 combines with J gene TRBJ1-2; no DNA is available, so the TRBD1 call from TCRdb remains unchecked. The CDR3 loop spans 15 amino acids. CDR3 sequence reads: CASSLMDSTLYGYTF.

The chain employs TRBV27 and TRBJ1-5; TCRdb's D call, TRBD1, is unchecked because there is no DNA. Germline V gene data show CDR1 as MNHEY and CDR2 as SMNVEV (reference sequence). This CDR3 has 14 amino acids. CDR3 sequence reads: CASTQGVGTQPQHF.

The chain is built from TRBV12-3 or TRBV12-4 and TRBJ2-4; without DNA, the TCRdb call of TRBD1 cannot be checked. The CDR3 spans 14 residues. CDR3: CASRTGTGANIQYF.

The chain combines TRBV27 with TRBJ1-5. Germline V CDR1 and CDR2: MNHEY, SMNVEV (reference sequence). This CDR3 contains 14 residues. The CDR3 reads CASKELGGTSPQHF.

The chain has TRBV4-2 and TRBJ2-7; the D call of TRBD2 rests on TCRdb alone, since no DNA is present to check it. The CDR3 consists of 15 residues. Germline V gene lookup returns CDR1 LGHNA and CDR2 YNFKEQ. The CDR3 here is CASSQVALNHPEQYF.

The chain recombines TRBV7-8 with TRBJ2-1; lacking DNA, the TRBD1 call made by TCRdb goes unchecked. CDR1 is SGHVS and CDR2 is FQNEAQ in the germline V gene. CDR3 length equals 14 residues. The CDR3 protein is CASSLVGGPLEQFF.

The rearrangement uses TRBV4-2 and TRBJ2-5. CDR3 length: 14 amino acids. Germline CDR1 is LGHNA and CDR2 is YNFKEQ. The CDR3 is CASSQGSYQETQYF.

Here the CDR3 reads CSGRGSEKMNTEAFF. This chain links TRBV29-1 with TRBJ1-1. The CDR3 extends over 15 amino acids. Germline loops: CDR1 SQVTM, CDR2 ANQGSEA.

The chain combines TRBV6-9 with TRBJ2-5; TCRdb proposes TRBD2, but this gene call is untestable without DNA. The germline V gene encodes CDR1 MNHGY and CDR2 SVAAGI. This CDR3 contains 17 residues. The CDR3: CASRGPRTSGVQETQYF.

CDR3 sequence: CASSLGQGDYTF. This chain links TRBV3-1 with TRBJ1-2; with no DNA, the TCRdb D assignment of TRBD1 cannot be verified. CDR1 is LGHDT, CDR2 YNNKEL, per germline (reference sequence). CDR3 length equals 12 residues. The whole variable domain, remainder taken from reference TRBV3-1 and TRBJ1-2, is DTAVSQTPKYLVTQMGNDKSIKCEQNLGHDTMYWYKQDSKKFLKIMFSYNNKELIINETVPNRFSPKSPDKAHLNLHINSLELGDSAVYFCASSLGQGDYTFGSGTRLTVV.

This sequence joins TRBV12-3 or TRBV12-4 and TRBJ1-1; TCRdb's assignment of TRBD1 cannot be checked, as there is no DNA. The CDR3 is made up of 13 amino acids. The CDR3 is CASSSRQGSEAFF.

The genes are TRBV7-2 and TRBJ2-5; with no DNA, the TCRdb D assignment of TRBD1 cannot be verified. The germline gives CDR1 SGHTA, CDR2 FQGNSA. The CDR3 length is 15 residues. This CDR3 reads CASSLRDRVGETQYF.

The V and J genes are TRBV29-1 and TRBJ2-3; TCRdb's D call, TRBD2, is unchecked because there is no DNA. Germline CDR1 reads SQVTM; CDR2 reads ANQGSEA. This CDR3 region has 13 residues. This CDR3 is CSVLVAGLGTQYF.

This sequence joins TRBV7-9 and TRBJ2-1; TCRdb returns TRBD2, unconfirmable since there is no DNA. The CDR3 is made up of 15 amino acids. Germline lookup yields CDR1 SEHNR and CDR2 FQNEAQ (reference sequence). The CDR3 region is CASSFKVAGFNEQFF. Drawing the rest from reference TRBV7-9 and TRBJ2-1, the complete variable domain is DTGVSQNPRHKITKRGQNVTFRCDPISEHNRLYWYRQTLGQGPEFLTYFQNEAQLEKSRLLSDRFSAERPKGSFSTLEIQRTEQGDSAMYLCASSFKVAGFNEQFFGPGTRLTVL.

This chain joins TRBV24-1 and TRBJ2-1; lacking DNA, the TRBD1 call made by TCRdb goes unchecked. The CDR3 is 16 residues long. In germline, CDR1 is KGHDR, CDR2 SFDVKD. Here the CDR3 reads CATSDLRDSGANEQFF.